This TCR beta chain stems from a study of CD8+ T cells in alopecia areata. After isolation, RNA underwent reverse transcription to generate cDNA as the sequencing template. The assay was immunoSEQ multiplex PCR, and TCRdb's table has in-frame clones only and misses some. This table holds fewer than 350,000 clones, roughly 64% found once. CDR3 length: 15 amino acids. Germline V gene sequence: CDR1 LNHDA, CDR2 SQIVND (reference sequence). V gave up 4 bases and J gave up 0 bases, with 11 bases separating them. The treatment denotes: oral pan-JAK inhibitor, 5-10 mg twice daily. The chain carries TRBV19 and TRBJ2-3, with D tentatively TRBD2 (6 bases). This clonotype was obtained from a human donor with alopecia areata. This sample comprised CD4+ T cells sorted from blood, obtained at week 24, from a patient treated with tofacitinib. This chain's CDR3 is CASSTGTPSTDTQYF. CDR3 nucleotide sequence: TGTGCCAGTAGTACGGGGACTCCTAGCACAGATACGCAGTATTTT.